One and the same sample provided the 29 T cell receptor beta chains below, sequenced in a study of a mutant IDH1 vaccine in newly diagnosed glioma. Time point defined: week 35, safety follow-up. In the vaccine, a single dose held 300 ug of the mutant IDH1 20-mer peptide, along with topical imiquimod. These TCRs are of unknown antigen specificity. Sequencing used immunoSEQ multiplex PCR; TCRdb keeps in-frame clones, though not all of them. The table has some 46,000 clones, around 92% seen once. Sequencing was performed on PBMCs, taken from a glioma patient whose treatment included an IDH1 peptide vaccine. The receptors were gathered from a man aged 50 or older with glioma.

This chain connects TRBV28 to TRBJ2-2, with D perhaps assigned TRBD1 or TRBD2 (5 bases each). There are 15 residues in the CDR3. V was clipped by 2 bases and J by 5 bases, with 12 bases between them. Germline assignment: CDR1 MDHEN and CDR2 SYDVKM. CDR3 coding DNA: TGTGCCAGCAGTTTAGGGGGAAGCGGAACCGGGGAGCTGTTTTTT. It specifies CASSLGGSGTGELFF.

This clone has only one observation. V and J are TRBV30 and TRBJ2-1, with TRBD2 matching over 7 bases. The CDR3 contains 13 residues. Germline-derived CDR1 and CDR2 are GTSNPN and SVGIG (reference sequence). Trimming removed 1 base from V and 7 bases from J; junction bases left unmatched: 4. Here the CDR3 reads CAWSGMGGNEQFF. The DNA of the CDR3 is TGTGCCTGGAGTGGTATGGGGGGGAATGAGCAGTTCTTC.

The CDR3 is CASSFQGTNEKLFF. In DNA form, the CDR3 reads TGTGCCAGCAGCTTCCAGGGGACTAATGAAAAACTGTTTTTT. This chain links TRBV7-2 with TRBJ1-4; D perhaps matches TRBD1 (6 bases). The germline V gene encodes CDR1 SGHTA and CDR2 FQGNSA. CDR3 length: 14 amino acids. V was shortened by 3 bases and J by 2 bases, with 7 bases between the two germline ends.

The rearrangement joins TRBV7-3 to TRBJ2-3, with 7 bases lining up with TRBD1. Germline CDR1 reads SGHTA; CDR2 reads FQGTGA. This CDR3 region has 15 residues. The V gene end was trimmed by 6 bases and the J gene end by 6 bases; junction bases not matched to a gene: 12. The CDR3 is CASRPGPTGSDTQYF. DNA of the CDR3: TGTGCCAGCAGGCCCGGGCCGACAGGGTCTGATACGCAGTATTTT. Using reference TRBV7-3 and TRBJ2-3 for the parts outside the CDR3, the full variable domain is GAGVSQTPSNKVTEKGKYVELRCDPISGHTALYWYRQSLGQGPEFLIYFQGTGAADDSGLPNDRFFAVRPEGSVSTLKIQRTERGDSAVYLCASRPGPTGSDTQYFGPGTRLTVL.

V is TRBV5-1 and J is TRBJ1-4, with a tentative D call TRBD1 (5 bases). The CDR3 loop spans 14 amino acids. Germline values: CDR1 SGHRS, CDR2 YFSETQ. Trimming pared 1 base from V and 2 bases from J, leaving 6 bases between. CDR3 sequence reads: CASSLRGTNEKLFF. The CDR3 coding sequence is TGCGCCAGCAGCTTGCGGGGGACTAATGAAAAACTGTTTTTT. Looking up the rest from reference TRBV5-1 and TRBJ1-4 gives the full variable domain: KAGVTQTPRYLIKTRGQQVTLSCSPISGHRSVSWYQQTPGQGLQFLFEYFSETQRNKGNFPGRFSGRQFSNSRSEMNVSTLELGDSALYLCASSLRGTNEKLFFGSGTQLSVL.

This clone was counted a few times. The chain combines TRBV12-5 with TRBJ1-2; unclear D gene. This CDR3 has 15 amino acids. CDR1 LGHNT and CDR2 FRNRAP come from the germline V gene. The CDR3 nucleotides are TGTGCCATGATTGGTAGCTATCGAGGAGGGTATCGCTACACCTTC. Its protein product is CAMIGSYRGGYRYTF.

The CDR3 loop is CAYEGRANEQYF. CDR3 DNA sequence: TGTGCCTACGAGGGGAGGGCTAACGAGCAGTACTTC. The chain joins TRBV30 to TRBJ2-7; 7 nucleotides align to TRBD2. V shed 7 bases, J shed 5 bases, and the junction held 8 bases outside the gene matches. Germline V gene sequence: CDR1 GTSNPN, CDR2 SVGIG (reference sequence). The CDR3 has 12 amino acids.

The DNA of the CDR3 is TGTGCCAGCAGACGTTCTAGCGGGAGTACCGGGGAGCTGTTTTTT. Its protein is CASRRSSGSTGELFF. This chain links TRBV6-6 with TRBJ2-2, with 10 bases aligning to TRBD2. V shed 6 bases, J shed 5 bases, and the junction held 6 bases outside the gene matches. This CDR3 is 15 amino acids long. From germline, CDR1 is MNHNY and CDR2 SVGAGI (reference sequence).

The gene calls are TRBV5-1 and TRBJ2-7, with 11 bases identical to TRBD2. Germline V gives CDR1 SGHRS, CDR2 YFSETQ. The length of the CDR3 is 16 residues. After removal of 2 bases from V and 0 bases from J, the junction contained 4 bases not matched to a gene. CDR3 residues: CASSFLAGGSSYEQYF. CDR3 sequence (DNA): TGCGCCAGCAGCTTTCTAGCGGGGGGCTCCTCCTACGAGCAGTACTTC.

This chain links TRBV9 with TRBJ2-1; tentatively, D is TRBD1 or TRBD2 (5 bases each). Germline V gene data show CDR1 as SGDLS and CDR2 as YYNGEE. V was clipped by 3 bases and J by 14 bases, with 12 bases between them. The length of the CDR3 is 11 residues. The CDR3 reads CASSGGRGKFF. In DNA, the CDR3 is TGTGCCAGCAGCGGGGGGAGAGGGAAGTTCTTC. Looking up the rest from reference TRBV9 and TRBJ2-1 gives the full variable domain: DSGVTQTPKHLITATGQRVTLRCSPRSGDLSVYWYQQSLDQGLQFLIQYYNGEERAKGNILERFSAQQFPDLHSELNLSSLELGDSALYFCASSGGRGKFFGPGTRLTVL.

The gene calls are TRBV28 and TRBJ2-7; a possible D gene is TRBD1 (5 bases). Germline CDR1 MDHEN, CDR2 SYDVKM. This CDR3 has 11 residues. V was cut by 7 bases and J by 3 bases, with 7 bases left in between. The CDR3 is CASIGVYEQYF. In DNA, the CDR3 is TGTGCCAGCATAGGGGTCTACGAGCAGTACTTC.

The chain carries TRBV5-1 and TRBJ2-6; D is ambiguous. CDR1 and CDR2 (germline): SGHRS, YFSETQ. The CDR3 runs to 14 residues. V was cut by 3 bases and J by 2 bases, with 6 bases left in between. CDR3 loop: CASSSPAGANVLTF. In DNA form, the CDR3 reads TGCGCCAGCAGCTCCCCGGCTGGGGCCAACGTCCTGACTTTC.

This clone has only one observation. V usage is TRBV2 and J usage is TRBJ2-3; 8 bases match TRBD1. The J segment lost 2 bases and the V segment lost 5 bases, leaving 6 bases of the junction unmatched. CDR1 SNHLY and CDR2 FYNNEI come from the germline V gene. The CDR3 extends over 15 amino acids. The CDR3 region has the DNA TGTGCCAGCAGTCGACAGGGGAATCCCACAGATACGCAGTATTTT. Amino acids: CASSRQGNPTDTQYF.

This chain links TRBV19 with TRBJ1-1; D perhaps matches TRBD1 (5 bases). The CDR3 contains 14 residues. The germline gives CDR1 LNHDA, CDR2 SQIVND (reference sequence). V shed 3 bases and J shed 4 bases, with 12 bases lying between them. CDR3 amino acids: CASSILDGGTEAFF. In nucleotides, the CDR3 is TGTGCCAGTAGTATCCTAGACGGGGGCACTGAAGCTTTCTTT.

V and J are TRBV7-2 and TRBJ2-7; no clear D. Trimming pared 5 bases from V and 3 bases from J, leaving 11 bases between. The germline V gene encodes CDR1 SGHTA and CDR2 FQGNSA. This CDR3 contains 13 residues. The CDR3 spells CASSQAEYYEQYF. CDR3 nucleotide sequence: TGTGCCAGCAGCCAGGCAGAGTACTACGAGCAGTACTTC. The full variable domain, completed using reference TRBV7-2 and TRBJ2-7, is GAGVSQSPSNKVTEKGKDVELRCDPISGHTALYWYRQSLGQGLEFLIYFQGNSAPDKSGLPSDRFSAERTGGSVSTLTIQRTQQEDSAVYLCASSQAEYYEQYFGPGTRLTVT.

This rearrangement joins TRBV27 to TRBJ2-5; tentatively, D is TRBD1 (7 bases). Germline V lookup: CDR1 MNHEY, CDR2 SMNVEV (reference sequence). Trimming took 5 bases from V and 2 from J, leaving 15 bases between them. This CDR3 spans 15 amino acids. The chain's CDR3 is CASSRDWDRQETQYF. The CDR3 nucleotides are TGTGCCAGCAGTCGGGACTGGGACAGACAAGAGACCCAGTACTTC.

The V call is TRBV5-1, the J call TRBJ1-4; 9 nucleotides agree with TRBD1. The germline V gene encodes CDR1 SGHRS and CDR2 YFSETQ. V was pared by 6 bases and J by 6 bases, with 9 bases of the junction left unmatched. The CDR3 length is 15 residues. CDR3 loop: CASNPTGTGYEKLFF. The CDR3 DNA is TGCGCCAGCAATCCAACCGGGACAGGGTATGAAAAACTGTTTTTT.

The rearrangement joins TRBV6-6 to TRBJ1-5; D is unresolved. Trimming cost V 2 bases and J 6 bases, with 5 bases left between them. CDR1 and CDR2 (germline): MNHNY, SVGAGI (reference sequence). The CDR3 totals 12 residues. The CDR3 DNA sequence: TGTGCCAGCAGTTACGACGGTCAGCCCCAGCATTTT. It specifies CASSYDGQPQHF.

The chain couples TRBV5-1 to TRBJ1-3; 9 bases align to TRBD1. CDR1 SGHRS and CDR2 YFSETQ come from the germline V gene. The CDR3 runs 15 residues. V shed 5 bases, J shed 2 bases, and the junction held 5 bases outside the gene matches. The CDR3 bases are TGCGCCAGCAGGTCGGACAGGGGAGCTGGAAACACCATATATTTT. This translates into CASRSDRGAGNTIYF.

The chain is built from TRBV6-1 and TRBJ1-1, with TRBD1 matching over 8 bases. The CDR3 loop spans 13 amino acids. Per germline, CDR1 MNHNS and CDR2 SASEGT. V shed 7 bases, J shed 0 bases, and the junction held 1 base outside the gene matches. For the CDR3, the DNA is TGTGCCAGCAAACAGGGGGTGAACACTGAAGCTTTCTTT. This encodes CASKQGVNTEAFF.

This clone was counted between two and nine times. V and J are TRBV25-1 and TRBJ2-4; 7 bases agree with TRBD1. The germline V gene encodes CDR1 MGHDK and CDR2 SYGVNS. The CDR3 is made up of 13 amino acids. Trimming removed 5 bases from V and 8 bases from J; junction bases left unmatched: 6. The CDR3 coding sequence is TGTGCCAGCAGTCTACAGGGGCGGGACATTCAGTACTTC. Protein sequence: CASSLQGRDIQYF.

The gene calls are TRBV6-5 and TRBJ2-5, with 9 nucleotides matching TRBD1. Germline assignment: CDR1 MNHEY and CDR2 SVGAGI. CDR3 length: 14 residues. V shed 5 bases, J shed 5 bases, and the junction held 6 bases outside the gene matches. CDR3 region: CASSTTGGRETQYF. CDR3 nucleotide sequence: TGTGCCAGCAGTACCACAGGGGGCAGGGAGACCCAGTACTTC.

The chain recombines TRBV7-2 with TRBJ1-1, with 7 bases that match TRBD1. The V gene end was trimmed by 2 bases and the J gene end by 3 bases; junction bases not matched to a gene: 3. The germline CDR1 and CDR2 sequences are SGHTA and FQGNSA. The CDR3 totals 14 residues. The CDR3 loop reads CASSLRQGHTEAFF. CDR3 in DNA: TGTGCCAGCAGCTTAAGACAGGGACACACTGAAGCTTTCTTT.

The chain is built from TRBV5-4 and TRBJ2-5; weak D call: TRBD2 (5 bases). Trimming took off 1 base at V and 3 bases at J, with 19 bases between the two ends. From germline, CDR1 is SGHNT and CDR2 YYREEE (reference sequence). This CDR3 comprises 17 residues. The CDR3 DNA sequence: TGTGCCAGCAGCTTGCGGGGTGGACTTCTAGACAAAGAGACCCAGTACTTC. It codes for CASSLRGGLLDKETQYF. The variable domain in full, with the rest retrieved from reference TRBV5-4 and TRBJ2-5, is ETGVTQSPTHLIKTRGQQVTLRCSSQSGHNTVSWYQQALGQGPQFIFQYYREEENGRGNFPPRFSGLQFPNYSSELNVNALELDDSALYLCASSLRGGLLDKETQYFGPGTRLLVL.

The chain uses TRBV28 and TRBJ2-7; perhaps TRBD1 as D (7 bases). The germline V and J ends were trimmed by 1 base and 1 base, with 11 bases remaining between them. The germline V gene encodes CDR1 MDHEN and CDR2 SYDVKM. The CDR3 totals 15 residues. DNA for the CDR3: TGTGCCAGCAGTTTATTGTCAGGGGGGTCCTACGAGCAGTACTTC. As protein: CASSLLSGGSYEQYF. The whole variable domain, remainder taken from reference TRBV28 and TRBJ2-7, is DVKVTQSSRYLVKRTGEKVFLECVQDMDHENMFWYRQDPGLGLRLIYFSYDVKMKEKGDIPEGYSVSREKKERFSLILESASTNQTSMYLCASSLLSGGSYEQYFGPGTRLTVT.

The rearrangement links TRBV21-1 to TRBJ2-2; TRBD2, the D gene given by the table, was not confirmed from the DNA. TRBV21-1 is classified as a pseudogene. CDR3 length: 18 residues. In nucleotides, the CDR3 is TGTGCCAGCAGCGCCGGACTAGCGGGAGTCTCGTTCACCGGGGAGCTGTTTTTT. Protein product: CASSAGLAGVSFTGELFF.

The chain has TRBV2 and TRBJ2-5; tentative D call: TRBD2 (6 bases). Germline V gene data show CDR1 as SNHLY and CDR2 as FYNNEI. Trimming removed 8 bases from V and 1 base from J, with 14 bases in between. CDR3 length: 14 residues. The CDR3 reads CASLDWRAQETQYF. For the CDR3, the DNA is TGTGCCAGCTTGGACTGGAGGGCCCAAGAGACCCAGTACTTC.

The chain carries TRBV5-1 and TRBJ2-1; a possible D gene is TRBD2 (7 bases). V was pared by 4 bases and J by 9 bases, with 23 bases between. The germline V gene has CDR1 SGHRS and CDR2 YFSETQ. The CDR3 covers 16 residues. The CDR3 DNA follows: TGCGCCAGCAGCCGAGGGGGGGAACTAAGGGATAGTGAGCAGTTCTTC. Its translation: CASSRGGELRDSEQFF. The full variable domain, rest sourced from reference TRBV5-1 and TRBJ2-1, is KAGVTQTPRYLIKTRGQQVTLSCSPISGHRSVSWYQQTPGQGLQFLFEYFSETQRNKGNFPGRFSGRQFSNSRSEMNVSTLELGDSALYLCASSRGGELRDSEQFFGPGTRLTVL.

The J gene is TRBJ2-6, the V gene TRBV19, with D maybe TRBD1 (5 bases). V lost 2 bases and J 2 bases, leaving 13 bases between the germline ends. The CDR3 is made up of 17 amino acids. CDR1 LNHDA and CDR2 SQIVND come from the germline V gene (reference sequence). The CDR3 nucleotides read TGTGCCAGTAGTATAAGGGGTATGGTCGCTGGGGCCAACGTCCTGACTTTC. Translation gives CASSIRGMVAGANVLTF.